A single T cell receptor beta chain is shown here with its context. The antigen is undetermined. PCR primers comprised 60 Vbeta and 13 Jbeta primers. TCRdb's table, derived via immunoSEQ multiplex PCR, lists solely in-frame clones and lacks some. The sample table sets out roughly 79,000 clones. The CDR3 has 12 residues. Trimming took off 3 bases at V and 7 bases at J, with 9 bases between the two ends. From germline, CDR1 is KGHSH and CDR2 LQKENI. This sample is part of a study of cytomegalovirus exposure and HLA in healthy donors. Study results and limitations: It was likely that a cluster of highly shared sequence variants was a sequencing artifact.

The sequence was collected from a man younger than 40 in good health and CMV-seronegative. The sequenced sample was PBMCs. This chain uses TRBV18 with TRBJ1-1; D perhaps matches TRBD1 (6 bases). The CDR3 DNA reads as TGTGCCAGCTCACCCCCGGACAGTGAAGCTTTCTTT. Encoded protein: CASSPPDSEAFF. The entire variable domain, with the rest obtained from reference TRBV18 and TRBJ1-1, is as follows: NAGVMQNPRHLVRRRGQEARLRCSPMKGHSHVYWYRQLPEEGLKFMVYLQKENIIDESGMPKERFSAEFPKEGPSILRIQQVVRGDSAAYFCASSPPDSEAFFGQGTRLTVV.